These 25 T cell receptor beta chains originate from one sample sequenced in a study of shared clonotypes between healthy human individuals. Only in-frame clones appear in the TCRdb table, and some are missing; sequencing was by immunoSEQ multiplex PCR. Found here are around 1.1 million clones, 70% to 80% of them singletons; the top ten hold almost 0.9%. Sequenced sample: memory CD4+ T cells from PBMCs. The subset was: CD45RA-negative fraction. Receptors originate from a man aged 18-30 years in good health. Some clones in this sample may be carry-over from other donors' samples.

This clone came up many times. Different DNA sequences within this sample yield the same CDR3. The CDR3 region has the DNA TGTGCCTGGAGTGTGGGAAGGAACTCTAATCAGCCCCAGCATTTT. Residues: CAWSVGRNSNQPQHF. The chain carries TRBV30 and TRBJ1-5; no definite D call. The length of the CDR3 is 15 residues. Trimming removed 0 bases at V and 4 bases at J, with 13 bases between. Germline V gene sequence: CDR1 GTSNPN, CDR2 SVGIG (reference sequence). The full variable domain, rest sourced from reference TRBV30 and TRBJ1-5, is SQTIHQWPATLVQPVGSPLSLECTVEGTSNPNLYWYRQAAGRGLQLLFYSVGIGQISSEVPQNLSASRPQDRQFILSSKKLLLSDSGFYLCAWSVGRNSNQPQHFGDGTRLSIL.

This chain links TRBV9 with TRBJ1-5; 7 positions agree with TRBD1. Germline trimming cut 0 bases from V and 12 bases from J; bases unmatched to any gene: 15. The CDR3 length is 16 residues. Germline V gene data show CDR1 as SGDLS and CDR2 as YYNGEE. The CDR3 bases are TGTGCCAGCAGCGTAGGGGACAGCATATGGAGGGAGGTCCAGCATTTT. Amino acids: CASSVGDSIWREVQHF.

This clone was found many times. CDR3 loop: CATSRDTGQGRQNIQYF. The CDR3 DNA follows: TGTGCCACCAGCAGAGATACGGGACAGGGCCGGCAAAACATTCAGTACTTC. The chain joins TRBV15 to TRBJ2-4; TRBD1 aligns across 9 bases. CDR1 is LNHNV, CDR2 YYDKDF, per germline (reference sequence). The CDR3 length is 17 residues. The junction had 8 bases not matched to a gene; V was cut back by 0 bases and J by 5 bases.

The table lists this clone with a count of one. The V and J genes are TRBV7-9 and TRBJ1-1; the D gene is possibly TRBD1 (5 bases). The CDR3 totals 17 residues. In germline, CDR1 is SEHNR, CDR2 FQNEAQ (reference sequence). V lost 5 bases and J lost 0, with 19 bases in between. The CDR3 loop is CASSPQTLWGLNTEAFF. The CDR3 DNA follows: TGTGCCAGCAGCCCCCAAACCCTGTGGGGCCTGAACACTGAAGCTTTCTTT.

The gene calls are TRBV19 and TRBJ2-2; D is uncertain. V was pared by 5 bases and J by 8 bases, with 15 bases between. Looked up from germline, CDR1 is LNHDA and CDR2 is SQIVND (reference sequence). The CDR3 has 14 residues. The CDR3 region is CASSHLIGAGELFF. The CDR3, as DNA: TGTGCCAGTAGTCATCTTATAGGCGCGGGGGAGCTGTTTTTT.

This clone came up a few times. The gene calls are TRBV19 and TRBJ2-7, with no clear D. The CDR3 spans 13 residues. V lost 1 base to trimming and J lost 2 bases, with 6 bases between them. Germline CDR1 is LNHDA and CDR2 is SQIVND (reference sequence). CDR3 sequence (DNA): TGTGCCAGTAGTATAGGCATGGCCTACGAGCAGTACTTC. Translating gives CASSIGMAYEQYF. The complete variable domain, with remaining parts taken from reference TRBV19 and TRBJ2-7, reads DGGITQSPKYLFRKEGQNVTLSCEQNLNHDAMYWYRQDPGQGLRLIYYSQIVNDFQKGDIAEGYSVSREKKESFPLTVTSAQKNPTAFYLCASSIGMAYEQYFGPGTRLTVT.

The chain employs TRBV9 and TRBJ1-2, with 9 bases lining up with TRBD1. CDR1 is SGDLS, CDR2 YYNGEE, per germline. V shed 4 bases and J 4 bases; nucleotides not matched to a gene: 8. This CDR3 is built from 15 residues. The CDR3 DNA reads TGTGCCAGCAGCTGGGGACAGGGTGACGGCTATGGCTACACCTTC. Protein sequence: CASSWGQGDGYGYTF.

CDR3 in amino acids: CASSLLENSYEQYF. The CDR3 DNA is TGCGCCAGCAGCTTGTTGGAGAACTCCTACGAGCAGTACTTC. This chain connects TRBV5-1 to TRBJ2-7; D gene uncertain. Germline-derived CDR1 and CDR2 are SGHRS and YFSETQ. The V end was cut by 1 base, the J end by 0 bases, with 8 bases between. This CDR3 is built from 14 residues.

This chain uses TRBV14 with TRBJ1-1, with unresolved D. Germline V gene sequence: CDR1 SGHDN, CDR2 FVKESK. The CDR3 runs 13 residues. V shed 6 bases and J shed 1 base, with 9 bases lying between them. The CDR3 DNA reads TGTGCCAGCAGAAAGCAGGAGAACACTGAAGCTTTCTTT. It yields the protein CASRKQENTEAFF.

The gene calls are TRBV5-4 and TRBJ2-3; TRBD1 might be the D (6 bases). The CDR3 contains 15 residues. Germline CDR1 reads SGHNT; CDR2 reads YYREEE (reference sequence). Trimming stripped 0 bases from V and 0 bases from J, with 8 bases between. CDR3 sequence reads: CASSLVDSSTDTQYF. In DNA form, the CDR3 reads TGTGCCAGCAGCTTGGTGGACAGTAGCACAGATACGCAGTATTTT.

The J gene is TRBJ2-3, the V gene TRBV7-9; maybe TRBD1 (5 bases). The V and J ends lost 10 bases and 4 bases respectively, with 18 bases between them. The CDR3 sequence is 14 residues long. Germline V lookup: CDR1 SEHNR, CDR2 FQNEAQ (reference sequence). The CDR3 reads CATMLGRVPDTQYF. The CDR3, as DNA: TGTGCCACGATGTTGGGCAGGGTCCCAGATACGCAGTATTTT.

This clone was observed at least ten times. This rearrangement joins TRBV2 to TRBJ1-3, with no clear D. The germline V gene has CDR1 SNHLY and CDR2 FYNNEI. V dropped 6 bases and J dropped 3 bases, with 12 bases sitting between them. This CDR3 comprises 14 residues. This chain's CDR3 is CASSAQSRGNTIYF. The DNA for the CDR3 is TGTGCCAGCAGCGCCCAGTCCCGTGGAAACACCATATATTTT.

This rearrangement joins TRBV7-6 to TRBJ1-3; TRBD1 is a possible D gene (5 bases). This CDR3 comprises 16 residues. V was trimmed by 0 bases and J by 0 bases, leaving 9 bases between them. CDR1 and CDR2 from the germline V gene are SGHVS and FNYEAQ. CDR3 nucleotide sequence: TGTGCCAGCAGCTTAGCGGGGGGTATCTCTGGAAACACCATATATTTT. Translated: CASSLAGGISGNTIYF.

V and J are TRBV21-1 and TRBJ2-2; TRBD2, the table's D call, lacks a check against the DNA. TRBV21-1 is classified as a pseudogene. The CDR3 covers 19 residues. The CDR3 sequence is CASSNGPGLAGGHTGELFF. The CDR3 DNA follows: TGTGCCAGCAGCAACGGGCCTGGACTAGCGGGAGGGCATACCGGGGAGCTGTTTTTT.

The sample holds one count of this clone. The rearrangement links TRBV18 to TRBJ2-5; 9 bases are a match to TRBD2. CDR1 and CDR2 (germline): KGHSH, LQKENI. V was clipped by 1 base and J by 5 bases; unmatched bases: 5. The CDR3 runs to 15 residues. CDR3 amino acids: CASSPLAGASETQYF. CDR3 nucleotide sequence: TGTGCCAGCTCACCACTAGCGGGAGCGTCGGAGACCCAGTACTTC.

The gene calls are TRBV15 and TRBJ2-7, with a weak D call TRBD1 (5 bases). CDR3 length equals 17 residues. V lost 4 bases, J lost 6 bases, and 25 bases lay in between. The germline CDR1 and CDR2 sequences are LNHNV and YYDKDF (reference sequence). CDR3 nucleotide sequence: TGTGCCACCAGCATTTATGCCCGCCAGGGCGATTTTGGCGAGCAGTACTTC. Amino acid sequence: CATSIYARQGDFGEQYF.

This clone was seen only once. The V call is TRBV5-4, the J call TRBJ2-6, with D perhaps TRBD1 (6 bases). CDR3 length: 17 residues. V shed 6 bases and J shed 3 bases, with 19 bases lying between them. CDR1 and CDR2 (germline): SGHNT, YYREEE (reference sequence). CDR3 region: CASTHGGRGIGANVLTF. The CDR3 nucleotides are TGTGCCAGCACCCATGGAGGCAGGGGAATTGGGGCCAACGTCCTGACTTTC.

The V gene is TRBV28, the J gene TRBJ1-2, with TRBD1 matching 7 bases. This CDR3 has 13 residues. Germline V gene lookup returns CDR1 MDHEN and CDR2 SYDVKM. Trimming took 4 bases from V and 8 from J; bases not matched to a gene: 7. The CDR3 coding sequence is TGTGCCAGCAGTTCAGCGGACAGGAGAGGCTACACCTTC. Its translation is CASSSADRRGYTF.

The chain has TRBV5-1 and TRBJ2-3, with 7 positions matching TRBD2. CDR3 length: 16 residues. Trimming took 6 bases from V and 7 from J; bases not matched to a gene: 17. CDR1 and CDR2 from the germline V gene are SGHRS and YFSETQ. This CDR3 is CASIPDGDYRRNTQYF. The CDR3 DNA sequence: TGCGCCAGCATCCCGGACGGGGACTACCGCAGAAATACGCAGTATTTT.

The chain carries TRBV5-6 and TRBJ2-5; no clear D gene. The V gene's germline CDR1 is SGHDT and CDR2 YYEEEE. V was trimmed by 2 bases and J by 4 bases, leaving 9 bases between them. The CDR3 spans 13 residues. The CDR3 nucleotides read TGTGCCAGCAGCTTTTCCCCTACAGAGACCCAGTACTTC. This encodes CASSFSPTETQYF.

This chain connects TRBV10-3 to TRBJ1-1; D ambiguous. The CDR3 totals 12 residues. Trimming shortened V by 6 bases and J by 3 bases, and 8 bases separated the two germline ends. Germline V lookup: CDR1 ENHRY, CDR2 SYGVKD. CDR3 nucleotide sequence: TGTGCCATCAGACAGAGGGACACTGAAGCTTTCTTT. As protein: CAIRQRDTEAFF.

CDR3 protein: CASRSHSSGRRETQYF. The CDR3 coding sequence is TGTGCCAGCAGATCCCATAGTAGCGGGAGGAGAGAGACCCAGTACTTC. V and J are TRBV5-4 and TRBJ2-5; TRBD2 matches at 10 bases. This CDR3 is 16 amino acids long. The V and J ends lost 5 bases and 4 bases, in that order; junction bases with no gene match: 11. Germline values: CDR1 SGHNT, CDR2 YYREEE (reference sequence).

This clone was counted a few times. This chain uses TRBV28 with TRBJ2-1, with D maybe TRBD2 (6 bases). The CDR3 contains 13 residues. Germline V gives CDR1 MDHEN, CDR2 SYDVKM. The V and J ends lost 6 bases and 2 bases respectively, with 8 bases between them. The CDR3 nucleotides are TGTGCCAGCAGAGCGGGTCCCTACAATGAGCAGTTCTTC. Protein product: CASRAGPYNEQFF.

J is TRBJ2-7 and V is TRBV15; D perhaps matches TRBD2 (5 bases). The CDR3 is made up of 15 amino acids. V was trimmed by 0 bases and J by 6 bases, leaving 15 bases between them. Germline CDR1 LNHNV, CDR2 YYDKDF (reference sequence). This chain's CDR3 is CATSRDPMTKGEQYF. The CDR3 region has the DNA TGTGCCACCAGCAGAGATCCTATGACTAAAGGCGAGCAGTACTTC.

This chain joins TRBV2 and TRBJ1-1, with D possibly being TRBD1 (6 bases). The CDR3 is 15 residues long. The germline V gene encodes CDR1 SNHLY and CDR2 FYNNEI. The germline V and J ends were trimmed by 10 bases and 1 base, with 19 bases remaining between them. In DNA, the CDR3 is TGTGCCAACAGGGTTCGACAGGAACCGAACACTGAAGCTTTCTTT. Translation: CANRVRQEPNTEAFF.